There are a few counts of the clone carrying this TCR beta chain. The antigen remains unidentified. This record comes from a study of OX40 agonist ivuxolimab in advanced cancers. TCRdb's table, derived via immunoSEQ multiplex PCR, lists solely in-frame clones and lacks some. Of around 60,000 clones in the sample, 75% to 90% are singletons; the top ten hold roughly 17%. Whole-study findings and limits: Partial responders at 0.1-3.0 mg/kg showed near-lowest clonal expansion.

The CDR3 is made up of 15 amino acids. The germline CDR1 and CDR2 sequences are SNHLY and FYNNEI. V was cut by 0 bases and J by 5 bases, with 11 bases left in between. The rearrangement links TRBV2 to TRBJ1-5; D remains unclear. The clonotype originates from an adult with an advanced solid tumor such as melanoma, head and neck, liver or kidney cancer. Sequencing was performed on CD4+ or CD8+ T cells sorted from blood, taken in a trial of the OX40 agonist ivuxolimab. The CDR3, as DNA: TGTGCCAGCAGTGAAGCTTTGTCAGACTATCAGCCCCAGCATTTT. Residues: CASSEALSDYQPQHF.